These 26 T cell receptor beta chains were sequenced from one sample in a study of patients and donors after allogeneic stem cell transplantation. MiXCR, run by TCRdb on the RT-PCR reads, gives a single entry per CDR3 protein. The sample includes approximately 410,000 distinct CDR3 sequences, roughly 17% of them seen just once. The sample consisted of blood, either unsorted or a sorted T cell fraction (not recorded which). The receptors originated from a human donor who was either an allogeneic HSCT recipient or a stem cell or donor lymphocyte infusion donor (not recorded which). It is not recorded whose cells these are; they may come from a transplant donor.

This clonotype showed up just a few times. The V gene is TRBV27, the J gene TRBJ1-1, with no clear D. V lost 2 bases, J lost 6 bases, and 10 bases lay in between. Per germline, CDR1 MNHEY and CDR2 SMNVEV (reference sequence). CDR3 length: 13 amino acids. The DNA for the CDR3 is TGTGCCAGCAGTTTAGACGGGCTGGCTGAAGCTTTCTTT. This encodes CASSLDGLAEAFF.

A note on this clonotype: No DNA is shown, since the ends of the CDR3 on it are uncertain; the CDR3 is the one TCRdb lists. The chain uses TRBV12-3 or TRBV12-4 and TRBJ2-3. The CDR3 is 14 amino acids long, termini counted. The CDR3 spells CASRVAGGTDTQYF.

In DNA, the CDR3 is TGTGCCAGCAGCCATTCCCAGGGACCGAGGGGAAACATTCAGTACTTC. The encoded protein is CASSHSQGPRGNIQYF. V gene TRBV7-9 combines with J gene TRBJ2-4, with D perhaps matching TRBD1 or TRBD2 (5 bases each). Trimming took off 5 bases at V and 6 bases at J, with 20 bases between the two ends. Germline assignment: CDR1 SEHNR and CDR2 FQNEAQ (reference sequence). CDR3 size: 16 residues. Drawing the rest from reference TRBV7-9 and TRBJ2-4, the complete variable domain is DTGVSQNPRHKITKRGQNVTFRCDPISEHNRLYWYRQTLGQGPEFLTYFQNEAQLEKSRLLSDRFSAERPKGSFSTLEIQRTEQGDSAMYLCASSHSQGPRGNIQYFGAGTRLSVL.

This chain uses TRBV7-9 with TRBJ1-2, with D unresolved. The CDR3 length is 13 residues. V was cut by 1 base and J by 4 bases, with 7 bases left in between. Germline V gene sequence: CDR1 SEHNR, CDR2 FQNEAQ (reference sequence). Written as DNA, the CDR3 is TGTGCCAGCAGCTTAGTTTCGGCCTATGGCTACACCTTC. This encodes CASSLVSAYGYTF.

V is TRBV20-1 and J is TRBJ2-7, with D possibly called TRBD1 or TRBD2 (5 bases each). Germline CDR1 reads DFQATT; CDR2 reads SNEGSKA (reference sequence). The CDR3 is 15 residues long. V was cut by 3 bases and J by 0 bases, with 15 bases left in between. The CDR3 region is CSASPQVGVSYEQYF. In nucleotides, the CDR3 is TGCAGTGCTAGTCCACAGGTGGGGGTCTCCTACGAGCAGTACTTC.

There are a few counts of this clonotype. This rearrangement joins TRBV6-1 to TRBJ2-3; 9 bases are a match to TRBD2. Trimming took 5 bases from V and 5 from J; bases not matched to a gene: 11. CDR1 and CDR2 (germline): MNHNS, SASEGT. This CDR3 region has 16 residues. The CDR3 DNA reads TGTGCCAGCAGTCTGCGGGGGGGACAGACCGGAGATACGCAGTATTTT. Its protein product is CASSLRGGQTGDTQYF.

The table lists this clonotype with many counts. The CDR3 DNA reads as TGTGCCAGCAGCCGCGGACAGGGTTGGGACACTGAAGCTTTCTTT. It is translated as CASSRGQGWDTEAFF. The chain carries TRBV12-3 or TRBV12-4 and TRBJ1-1, with 8 bases identical to TRBD1. Trimming at V came to 6 bases and at J to 3 bases, leaving 9 bases not matched to a gene. The CDR3 has 15 amino acids.

This clonotype has a handful of counts. This sequence joins TRBV12-3 or TRBV12-4 and TRBJ1-2; D not resolved. This CDR3 has 12 residues. V dropped 2 bases and J dropped 4 bases, with 5 bases sitting between them. The CDR3 region is CASSLRRYGYTF. As DNA, the CDR3 is TGTGCCAGCAGTTTACGGCGCTATGGCTACACCTTC.

The genes are TRBV7-8 and TRBJ2-1; TRBD2 matches at 15 bases. Germline-derived CDR1 and CDR2 are SGHVS and FQNEAQ. With V trimmed by 2 bases and J by 8 bases, 4 bases remained unmatched. This CDR3 is 16 amino acids long. CDR3 in amino acids: CASSLLGLAGGHEQFF. The DNA of the CDR3 is TGTGCCAGCAGCTTACTGGGACTAGCGGGGGGCCATGAGCAGTTCTTC.

Only a few counts were recorded for this clonotype. The gene calls are TRBV11-1 and TRBJ2-3, with 11 bases that match TRBD2. The CDR3 sequence is 18 residues long. J gave up 5 bases and V 4 bases, and 14 bases lay outside the gene matches. The germline V gene encodes CDR1 SGHAT and CDR2 FQDESV (reference sequence). In DNA, the CDR3 is TGTGCCAGCAGCTCGACCGATAAGACTAGCGGGATAATAGATACGCAGTATTTT. Amino acids: CASSSTDKTSGIIDTQYF.

This clonotype appeared many times. The chain employs TRBV10-3 and TRBJ2-2; 8 bases are shared with TRBD2. Germline CDR1 ENHRY, CDR2 SYGVKD. The CDR3 contains 16 residues. V was pared by 3 bases and J by 2 bases, with 5 bases of the junction left unmatched. The CDR3 loop reads CAISDSGRGNTGELFF. The DNA of the CDR3 is TGTGCCATCAGTGACTCCGGGAGGGGTAACACCGGGGAGCTGTTTTTT.

This sequence joins TRBV11-2 and TRBJ1-2; 12 bases fit TRBD1. The germline V gene encodes CDR1 SGHAT and CDR2 FQNNGV. V lost 5 bases and J lost 4; bases outside the gene matches: 14. The CDR3 extends over 18 amino acids. Written as DNA, the CDR3 is TGTGCCAGCAGCAATACCGGGACAGGGGGCGGAATGAGCTATGGCTACACCTTC. Protein sequence: CASSNTGTGGGMSYGYTF.

The V call is TRBV24-1, the J call TRBJ1-5; D is ambiguous. The germline V gene has CDR1 KGHDR and CDR2 SFDVKD. The V end lost 8 bases, the J end lost 5 bases, and 18 bases lay between the germline ends. There are 15 residues in the CDR3. CDR3 protein: CATTMTRPFDQPQHF. CDR3 nucleotide sequence: TGTGCCACCACCATGACCCGACCTTTTGATCAGCCCCAGCATTTT.

The chain joins TRBV5-5 to TRBJ2-1, with D perhaps TRBD1 or TRBD2 (5 bases each). Deletions cut 0 bases from V and 7 bases from J, with 20 bases between. Germline lookup yields CDR1 SGHKS and CDR2 YYEKEE (reference sequence). This CDR3 region has 17 residues. For the CDR3, the DNA is TGTGCCAGCAGCTTGGACACGGGGCTCGTACGTCGGAATGAGCAGTTCTTC. Its protein product is CASSLDTGLVRRNEQFF.

This clonotype was seen a single time. The rearrangement links TRBV20-1 to TRBJ2-1; D might be TRBD1 (7 bases). V shed 1 base and J shed 4 bases, with 17 bases lying between them. Germline loops: CDR1 DFQATT, CDR2 SNEGSKA (reference sequence). This CDR3 spans 16 amino acids. Written as DNA, the CDR3 is TGCAGTGCTAGAGGGGCAGGGGGGCCCAGATACAATGAGCAGTTCTTC. Translating gives CSARGAGGPRYNEQFF.

The CDR3 here is CASSEIPYEQYF. In DNA form, the CDR3 reads TGTGCCAGCAGTGAGATACCATACGAGCAGTACTTC. This chain uses TRBV6-2 or TRBV6-3 with TRBJ2-7; the D is unclear. The ends were cut back, 5 bases at V and 4 bases at J, with 9 bases in the middle. Germline V gives CDR1 MNHEY, CDR2 SVGEGT. The CDR3 runs 12 residues.

This clonotype occurred once. The J gene is TRBJ1-6, the V gene TRBV27; the match to TRBD1 covers 7 bases. The CDR3 length is 15 residues. V was clipped by 6 bases and J by 6 bases; unmatched bases: 8. Per germline, CDR1 MNHEY and CDR2 SMNVEV (reference sequence). In DNA form, the CDR3 reads TGTGCCAGCAGCTTTCTCCGGGACAGTAATTCACCCCTCCACTTT. It encodes CASSFLRDSNSPLHF.

The gene calls are TRBV2 and TRBJ2-2; 13 positions match TRBD2. Germline values: CDR1 SNHLY, CDR2 FYNNEI. Germline trimming cut 5 bases from V and 0 bases from J; bases unmatched to any gene: 3. CDR3 size: 17 residues. The CDR3 coding sequence is TGTGCCAGCAGTTTTACTAGCGGGAGGGCGAACACCGGGGAGCTGTTTTTT. This encodes CASSFTSGRANTGELFF.

In DNA, the CDR3 is TGTGCCAGCAGCTTGCTTAGCGGGAGCGCCTACGAGCAGTACTTC. Translation: CASSLLSGSAYEQYF. The chain has TRBV11-1 and TRBJ2-7, with 9 bases that match TRBD2. The junction had 5 bases not matched to a gene; V was cut back by 3 bases and J by 2 bases. Per germline, CDR1 SGHAT and CDR2 FQDESV (reference sequence). The CDR3 has 15 amino acids.

This sequence joins TRBV23-1 and TRBJ1-5; D possibly corresponds to TRBD1 (5 bases). TRBV23-1 is marked as an open reading frame, function uncertain. V dropped 9 bases and J dropped 0 bases, with 18 bases sitting between them. There are 16 residues in the CDR3. The CDR3 nucleotides are TGCGCCAGACCCGCGGAGACAGCTTATAGCAATCAGCCCCAGCATTTT. Amino acids: CARPAETAYSNQPQHF.

This clonotype was counted at least ten times. The V and J genes are TRBV24-1 and TRBJ1-2, with 11 bases lining up with TRBD1. The J segment lost 6 bases and the V segment lost 4 bases, leaving 3 bases of the junction unmatched. The CDR3 totals 14 residues. Germline V CDR1 and CDR2: KGHDR, SFDVKD. The CDR3 coding sequence is TGTGCCACCAGTGAACGGACAGGGGGCGATGGCTACACCTTC. Translation gives CATSERTGGDGYTF.

This clonotype was seen only a few times. CDR3 sequence: CASSEESGNQPQHF. The DNA for the CDR3 is TGTGCCAGCAGTGAAGAGAGCGGCAATCAGCCCCAGCATTTT. The chain is built from TRBV2 and TRBJ1-5, with D hard to call. The germline gives CDR1 SNHLY, CDR2 FYNNEI. This CDR3 contains 14 residues. Trimming shortened V by 1 base and J by 2 bases, and 6 bases separated the two germline ends. Supplemented by reference TRBV2 and TRBJ1-5, the full variable domain reads EPEVTQTPSHQVTQMGQEVILRCVPISNHLYFYWYRQILGQKVEFLVSFYNNEISEKSEIFDDQFSVERPDGSNFTLKIRSTKLEDSAMYFCASSEESGNQPQHFGDGTRLSIL.

As DNA, the CDR3 is TGTGCCAGCAGCTTAGAAGGGGGCCCAGCCTACGAGCAGTACTTC. Amino acids: CASSLEGGPAYEQYF. V usage is TRBV11-2 and J usage is TRBJ2-7, with TRBD1 identical over 7 bases. The CDR3 has 15 residues. Germline V CDR1 and CDR2: SGHAT, FQNNGV. The V and J ends lost 0 bases and 2 bases, in that order; junction bases with no gene match: 4.

A single count supports this clonotype. The V gene is TRBV30, the J gene TRBJ2-1, with 7 bases aligning to TRBD2. CDR3 size: 11 residues. V was clipped by 4 bases and J by 8 bases; unmatched bases: 2. Germline-derived CDR1 and CDR2 are GTSNPN and SVGIG (reference sequence). The CDR3 spells CAWTAGDEQFF. CDR3 coding DNA: TGTGCCTGGACCGCGGGGGATGAGCAGTTCTTC.

The chain links TRBV6-1 to TRBJ1-2, with D tentatively TRBD1 (6 bases). Per germline, CDR1 MNHNS and CDR2 SASEGT. CDR3 length: 15 amino acids. Between the trimmed V and J ends, which lost 8 bases and 4 bases, there was a span of 20 bases. CDR3 nucleotides: TGTGCCAGCTCCTTTACATCAGGGGAGGGCTATGGCTACACCTTC. It codes for CASSFTSGEGYGYTF.

The gene calls are TRBV7-8 and TRBJ2-7; a possible D gene is TRBD2 (7 bases). V lost 6 bases, J lost 7 bases, and 16 bases lay in between. The CDR3 contains 13 residues. Germline CDR1 is SGHVS and CDR2 is FQNEAQ. CDR3 protein: CASRWDMRGEQYF. The CDR3 DNA is TGTGCCAGCAGATGGGACATGCGGGGGGAGCAGTACTTC.